The following is a TCR beta chain sequence with its context. Germline V gene lookup returns CDR1 SGHTA and CDR2 FQGNSA. Deletions cut 2 bases from V and 8 bases from J, with 13 bases between. CDR3 size: 14 residues. This specimen belongs to a study of T cell changes during pregnancy in multiple sclerosis. Some clones are missing from TCRdb's copy, which holds only in-frame ones; the method was immunoSEQ multiplex PCR. The table has some 39,000 clones, under 95% seen once. This specimen consisted of CD4+ T cells from peripheral blood mononuclear cells, obtained in the second trimester of pregnancy. The chain has TRBV7-2 and TRBJ2-1; D is possibly TRBD1 (6 bases). The receptor's source is a female donor in good health, enrolled as a control in a pregnancy study. CDR3 amino acids: CASSLTGPWDEQFF. CDR3 nucleotide sequence: TGTGCCAGCAGCTTAACAGGGCCCTGGGATGAGCAGTTCTTC.